What follows describes a single T cell receptor beta chain. Its antigen remains undetermined. There are no base qualities to consult, and no much larger clone falls within one base. This specimen comes from a study of cytomegalovirus exposure and HLA in healthy donors (dated by TCRdb to about 2017). Regarding the study in general: An earlier analysis of fewer than 750 of the donors reported around 280 Gb of sequence data and some 110 million unique TCR beta sequences obtained from 150 million to 200 million T cells. Every discovery cohort repertoire had been produced on one sequencing platform. In a later analysis, previously published TCR beta repertoires from about 640 donors were re-analyzed and high-resolution HLA genotyping was added so that TCR occurrence patterns could be studied. Among the roughly 400 genotyped donors, about 85% belonged to the genetic ancestry cluster associated with self-reported Caucasian donors. The aim of the study was to test whether cataloging public T cell receptors could identify signatures of past pathogen exposure. Using immunosequencing, the study profiled T cell repertoires from 640 or so subjects and related those repertoires to cytomegalovirus serostatus. On average, roughly 240,000 unique TCR beta nucleotide sequences were sequenced per donor among several hundred genotyped donors of the cohort, with around 19% of those sequences being non-productive. A separate validation cohort of roughly 130 different subjects was used in addition to the approximately 700-subject first cohort. In an earlier analysis of more than 550 of the donors, high-throughput TCR beta sequencing was used to judge whether each TCR beta V gene segment behaved as functional or pseudogenic. Several DR-DQ haplotypes were treated as single units for association and clustering because of strong linkage in the cohort. In the later analysis, no new phenotypic data were used to find candidate immune exposures; instead, reliance was placed on TCR beta sequences and their occurrence across donors. Genome-wide SNP genotypes for about three fifths of the roughly 670 donors were used in a later genetic analysis, which treated that subset as a discovery cohort. Donor age, sex, ethnicity and CMV serostatus were compiled together with the repertoire data. Roughly 320 gigabases of sequencing data and 70 million to 100 million unique TCR sequences made up an early release that covered some 640 HLA-typed donors. To predict cytomegalovirus infection status, the study combined high-throughput TCR immunosequencing, statistical association of individual TCRs with disease status, and machine learning. HLA typing included class I and class II loci at four-digit resolution. Typing coverage differed by locus: A, B, C, DRB1 and DQB1 were typed in roughly 620-640 donors, DQA1 in about 510, DPA1 in 600 to 610, and DPB1 in around 490.

CDR1 SGHRS and CDR2 YFSETQ are derived from the germline V gene. The V end loses 6 bases and the J end loses 0 bases, and a stretch of 18 bases separates them. CDR3 length: 17 amino acids, cysteine to phenylalanine. Left in the record is the CDR3 DNA by itself, 51 bases read in frame from the first base. Libraries were built with the immunoSEQ multiplex PCR assay. A mixture of 60 forward primers for TCR Vbeta segments and 13 reverse primers for TCR Jbeta segments was used in the multiplex PCR. Amplification of the CDR3 region of rearranged TCR beta genes was performed with a multiplex PCR assay on genomic DNA. On the Illumina HiSeq System, the amplified TCR beta libraries were sequenced as 87-base-pair reads. Per the authors' processing: A later analysis tallied 70 million to 100 million unique TCR beta chains across the 666 repertoires, and 10 million to 11 million of those chains were shared by two or more donors. A nearest-neighbor algorithm error-corrected the raw reads and collapsed the reads into unique sequences, merging closely related sequences to remove PCR and sequencing errors. To assign V, D and J gene segments, CDR3 sequences were aligned to IMGT reference sequences. For a sequence to be retained, a match of at least six nucleotides was required to both a V gene segment and a J gene segment. A rearrangement was called productive if the CDR3 had no stop codons and remained in frame with V and J, and every other rearrangement was called non-productive. Following IMGT convention, CDR3 was defined as the stretch from the second conserved V-encoded cysteine up to the conserved J-encoded phenylalanine. Sequences without an unambiguous match to a single V gene segment were excluded from the earlier analysis of over 500 of the donors. In an earlier analysis of approximately 550 of the donors, V segments were called functional above 56.7% productive rearrangements and were called segregating when the between-donor standard deviation exceeded 5%. A statistical classification framework was built for diagnosing cytomegalovirus status from the catalog of TCR beta chain sequences. A later analysis assigned V and J genes by comparing TCR nucleotide sequences with IMGT/GENE-DB human TR gene sequences. In a later analysis, CDR3 sequences and most-parsimonious VDJ recombination scenarios were assigned using the TCRdist pipeline. A later analysis defined each TCR beta chain by its CDR3 amino acid sequence plus V-gene family, and excluded reads lacking a unique V-gene family. As a way to deal with suspected cross-contamination and a sequencing artifact, a later analysis dropped over 550 nucleotide sequences that were highly shared and had low generation probability. In a later analysis, a clonal expansion index was calculated for each public chain from normalized within-repertoire ranks of inferred template counts. In a later analysis, generation probabilities were computed using a VDJ recombination model fitted to out-of-frame rearrangements, and the results were checked against IGoR. Hypergeometric tests were used in a later analysis to score TCR-TCR, TCR-HLA and TCR-CMV co-occurrence, with a repertoire-size bias correction applied to the TCR pairs. To estimate false discovery rates, a later analysis permuted the HLA or CMV assignments 20 times. In a later analysis, co-occurring TCRs were grouped using DBSCAN, with TCRdist sequence similarity added in when clustering inside HLA-allele-positive subsets. Co-occurrence clustering excluded repertoires with fewer than 30,000 or more than 120,000 public chains, plus five with anomalous nucleotide sharing. TCRdb provides this immuneACCESS table in a form limited to in-frame rearrangements. Some clones are lacking; in checked studies, under half of them reflect an unresolved V gene, and why the rest are absent is not known. V and J calls and clone size come straight from that table; D and trimming were deduced from the DNA. This sample lists 130,000 or so clones; about two thirds were detected once. More than 6% of the sample lies in the top ten.

The paper's findings and limits, for the study overall: The classifier was reported to diagnose cytomegalovirus status with high specificity and sensitivity in both the original cohort and the validation cohort. Linkage disequilibrium might explain the correlated functional status among segregating V segments, but an unknown experimental factor could not be ruled out. V-gene and J-gene trimming of TCR beta chains was associated with a missense DCLRE1C variant in a later genetic analysis, and the association was replicated in an independent cohort. Presence/absence analyses assumed roughly uniform sequencing depth across donors, an assumption that may not hold. Because HLA typing was missing for some donors at each locus, association tests included only the typed subset. At a false discovery rate of 0.05, a later analysis linked under 20,000 TCR beta sequences to specific HLA alleles. A further reported finding was that TCR beta sequences accurately predicted the HLA-A and HLA-B alleles for most subjects in the first cohort. A cluster of highly shared sequence variants was judged likely to represent a technical artifact of the sequencing pipeline. Several of the top co-occurrence clusters appeared to be linked to parvovirus B19, influenza, CMV and Epstein-Barr virus, according to a later analysis. A later analysis found that HLA-associated TCR beta chains were more clonally expanded and had lower generation probabilities than equally common non-associated chains. A later analysis found that most CMV-associated TCR beta chains appeared HLA-restricted, with HLA associations seemingly driven largely by CMV exposure. A later genetic analysis reported fewer N-insertions in productive TCRs among donors in an Asian-associated ancestry cluster than the approximately 700-donor mean. The authors suggested that the approach could potentially be generalized to other disease states and immunological phenotypes. Across donors, most TCR sequences were observed very rarely, whereas some public TCRs were present in many individuals. Immune exposure information for the cohort was limited to CMV serostatus. Approximately 18 rarely observed V segments, including chromosome 9 orphons, were excluded from the earlier analysis of some 590 of the donors because counts were too low. An earlier analysis of approximately 600 of the donors showed that most TCR beta V segments appeared in productive rearrangements either about 90% or about 30% of the time, which broadly matched IMGT annotations. Assigning TCR associations to individual alleles was difficult when HLA alleles, especially DR and DQ, strongly co-occurred. A few of the identified cytomegalovirus-associated TCR beta chains were confirmed in vitro to be specific for cytomegalovirus antigens. The study gave a list of 150 to 200 TCR beta chains associated with cytomegalovirus. Some IMGT-functional V segments, including TRBV6-2 and TRBV6-3, could not be told apart with the 87-base-pair reads, so those segments were excluded. Only TCR beta chains were sequenced in this cohort, and the absence of alpha or paired-chain data limited detectable features. A later analysis found that TCR association rates varied across HLA loci, with DRB1 alleles showing the most associated TCRs and HLA-C alleles the fewest.

The cohort consisted of 670 or so healthy bone marrow donors. Cohort members were all nominally healthy when sampled, although unrecorded immune exposures were likely present. The donor was CMV seropositive and was included in the group of 300 or so seropositive cohort members. A peripheral blood sample was collected from each donor, and TCR beta sequencing was performed on peripheral blood mononuclear cells. Genomic DNA was extracted from the blood cell samples with the Qiagen DNeasy Blood Extraction Kit. Sequencing was carried out using PBMCs. The sequence came from a man between 35 and 55 years old in good health and CMV-seropositive. This sequence uses TRBV5-1 and TRBJ2-2, with TRBD1 as a weak D call on 5 bases. The CDR3 sequence is CASIQATVGSNTGELFF. In nucleotides, the sequence is TGCGCCAGCATCCAAGCGACAGTTGGCTCGAACACCGGGGAGCTGTTTTTT.